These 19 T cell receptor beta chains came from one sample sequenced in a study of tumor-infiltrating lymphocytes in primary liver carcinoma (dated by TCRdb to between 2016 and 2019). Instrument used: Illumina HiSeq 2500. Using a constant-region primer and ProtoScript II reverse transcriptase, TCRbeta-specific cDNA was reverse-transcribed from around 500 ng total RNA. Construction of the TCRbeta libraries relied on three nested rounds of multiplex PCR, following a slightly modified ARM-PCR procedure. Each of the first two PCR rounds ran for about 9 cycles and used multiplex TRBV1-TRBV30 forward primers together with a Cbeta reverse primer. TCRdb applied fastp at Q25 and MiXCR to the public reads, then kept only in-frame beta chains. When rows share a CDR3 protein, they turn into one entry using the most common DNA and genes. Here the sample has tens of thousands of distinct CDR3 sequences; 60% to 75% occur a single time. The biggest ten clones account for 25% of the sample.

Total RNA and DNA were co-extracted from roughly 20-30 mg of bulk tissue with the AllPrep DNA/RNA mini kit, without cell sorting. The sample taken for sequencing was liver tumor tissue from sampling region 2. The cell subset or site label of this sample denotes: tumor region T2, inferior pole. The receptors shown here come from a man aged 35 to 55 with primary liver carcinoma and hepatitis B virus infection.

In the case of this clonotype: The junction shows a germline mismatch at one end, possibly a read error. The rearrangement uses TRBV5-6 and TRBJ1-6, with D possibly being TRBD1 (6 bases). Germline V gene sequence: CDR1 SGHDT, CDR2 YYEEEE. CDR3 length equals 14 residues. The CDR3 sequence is CASYPQGDNSPFHF. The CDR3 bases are TGTGCCAGCTACCCACAGGGCGATAATTCACCCTTCCACTTT.

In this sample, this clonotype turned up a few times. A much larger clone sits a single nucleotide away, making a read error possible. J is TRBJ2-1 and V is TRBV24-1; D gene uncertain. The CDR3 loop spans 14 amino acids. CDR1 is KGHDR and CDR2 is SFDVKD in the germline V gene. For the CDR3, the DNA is TGTGCCATCAGTGACTTAGTTGGGATCGGGGAGCAGTTCTTC. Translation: CAISDLVGIGEQFF.

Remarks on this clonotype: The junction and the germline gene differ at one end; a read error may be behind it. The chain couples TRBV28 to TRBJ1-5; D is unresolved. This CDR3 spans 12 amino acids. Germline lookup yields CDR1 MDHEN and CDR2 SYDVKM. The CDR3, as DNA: TGTGCCAGCACCCCCCCCAGCGGGCCCCAACATTTT. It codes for CASTPPSGPQHF.

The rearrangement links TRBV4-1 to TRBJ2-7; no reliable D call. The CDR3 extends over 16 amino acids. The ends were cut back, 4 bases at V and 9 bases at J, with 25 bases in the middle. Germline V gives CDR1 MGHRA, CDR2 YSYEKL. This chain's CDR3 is CASSLLPDDLGPGQYF. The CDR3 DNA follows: TGCGCCAGCAGCCTTCTACCCGACGACCTTGGGCCCGGGCAGTACTTC.

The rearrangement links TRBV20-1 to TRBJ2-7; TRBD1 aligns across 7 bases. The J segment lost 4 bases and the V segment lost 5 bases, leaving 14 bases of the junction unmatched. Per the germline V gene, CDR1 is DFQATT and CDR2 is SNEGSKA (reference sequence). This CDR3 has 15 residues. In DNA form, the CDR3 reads TGCAGTGCTGTACAGGGGCCACCGGATTCTTACGAGCAGTACTTC. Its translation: CSAVQGPPDSYEQYF.

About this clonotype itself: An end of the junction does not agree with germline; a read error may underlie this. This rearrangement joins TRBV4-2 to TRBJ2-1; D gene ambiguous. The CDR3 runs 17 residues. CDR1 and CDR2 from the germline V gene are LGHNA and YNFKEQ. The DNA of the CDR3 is TGTGCCAGCAGCCAAGATATTGTCTCCTCTCTAAACAATGGGCAGTTCTTC. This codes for CASSQDIVSSLNNGQFF.

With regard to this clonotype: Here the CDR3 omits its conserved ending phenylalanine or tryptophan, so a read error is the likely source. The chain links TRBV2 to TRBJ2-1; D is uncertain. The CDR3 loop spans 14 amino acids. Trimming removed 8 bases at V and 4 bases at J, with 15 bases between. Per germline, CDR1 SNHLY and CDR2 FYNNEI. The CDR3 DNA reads TGTGCCAGCGCTGGGATGGGCAGATACAATGAGCAGTTCCTC. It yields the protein CASAGMGRYNEQFL.

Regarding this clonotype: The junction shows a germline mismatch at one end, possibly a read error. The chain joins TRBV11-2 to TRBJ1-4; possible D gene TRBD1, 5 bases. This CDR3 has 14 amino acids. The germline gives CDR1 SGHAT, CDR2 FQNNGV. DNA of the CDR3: TGTGCCAGCAGTTTAGAGGTTGGGGACGAAATAGTGTTTTTT. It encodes CASSLEVGDEIVFF.

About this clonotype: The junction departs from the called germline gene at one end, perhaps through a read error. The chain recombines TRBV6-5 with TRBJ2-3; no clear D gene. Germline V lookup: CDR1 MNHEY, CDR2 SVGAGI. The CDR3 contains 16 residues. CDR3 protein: CASSYLCGSRTDTQYF. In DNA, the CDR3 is TGTGCCAGCAGTTACCTCTGCGGCAGCCGCACAGATACGCAGTACTTT.

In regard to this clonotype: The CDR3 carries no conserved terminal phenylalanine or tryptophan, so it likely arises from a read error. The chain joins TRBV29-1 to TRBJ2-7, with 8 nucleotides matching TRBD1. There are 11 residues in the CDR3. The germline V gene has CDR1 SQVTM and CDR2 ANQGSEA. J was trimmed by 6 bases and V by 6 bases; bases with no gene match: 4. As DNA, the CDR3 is TGCAGCGTGTGGACAGGGTTCGAGCAGTACATC. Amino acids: CSVWTGFEQYI.

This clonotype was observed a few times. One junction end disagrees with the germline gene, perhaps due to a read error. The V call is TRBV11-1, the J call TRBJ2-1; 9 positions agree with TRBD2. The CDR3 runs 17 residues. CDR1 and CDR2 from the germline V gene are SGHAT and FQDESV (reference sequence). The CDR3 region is CASSLGLAGEVDNERFF. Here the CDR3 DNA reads TGTGCCAGCAGCCTGGGATTAGCGGGAGAAGTCGACAATGAGCGGTTCTTC.

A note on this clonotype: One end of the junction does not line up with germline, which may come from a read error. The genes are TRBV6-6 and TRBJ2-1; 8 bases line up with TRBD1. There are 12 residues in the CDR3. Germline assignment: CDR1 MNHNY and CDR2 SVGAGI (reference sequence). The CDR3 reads CASSPTGDEHSF. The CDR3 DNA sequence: TGTGCCAGCAGCCCGACAGGGGATGAGCATTCCTTC.

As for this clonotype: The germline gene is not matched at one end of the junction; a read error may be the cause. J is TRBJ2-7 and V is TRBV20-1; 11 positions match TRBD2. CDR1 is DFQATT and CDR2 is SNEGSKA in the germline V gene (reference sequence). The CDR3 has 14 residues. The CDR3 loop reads CSAKGTSGTYKQYF. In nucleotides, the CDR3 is TGCAGTGCCAAGGGGACTAGCGGAACCTACAAGCAGTACTTC.

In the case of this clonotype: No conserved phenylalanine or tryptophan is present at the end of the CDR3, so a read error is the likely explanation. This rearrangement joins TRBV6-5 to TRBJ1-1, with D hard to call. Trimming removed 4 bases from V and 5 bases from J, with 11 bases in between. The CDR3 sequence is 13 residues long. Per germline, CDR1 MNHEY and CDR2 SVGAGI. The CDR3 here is CASSSLTRTEAFL. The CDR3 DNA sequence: TGTGCCAGCAGTTCCCTGACTAGAACTGAAGCTTTCCTT.

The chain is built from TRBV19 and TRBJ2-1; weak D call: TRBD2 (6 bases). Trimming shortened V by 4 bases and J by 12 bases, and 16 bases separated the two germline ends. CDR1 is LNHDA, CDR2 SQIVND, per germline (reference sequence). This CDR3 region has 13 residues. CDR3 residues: CASSTMTSNRQFF. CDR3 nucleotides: TGTGCCAGTAGTACGATGACTAGTAATCGGCAGTTCTTC.

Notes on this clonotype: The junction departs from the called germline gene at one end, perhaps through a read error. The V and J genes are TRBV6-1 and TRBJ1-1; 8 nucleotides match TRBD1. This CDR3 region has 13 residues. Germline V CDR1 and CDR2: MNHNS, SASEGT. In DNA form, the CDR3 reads TGTGTCAGCAGAAGGACAGGGAGCACTGAAGCTTTCTTT. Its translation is CVSRRTGSTEAFF.

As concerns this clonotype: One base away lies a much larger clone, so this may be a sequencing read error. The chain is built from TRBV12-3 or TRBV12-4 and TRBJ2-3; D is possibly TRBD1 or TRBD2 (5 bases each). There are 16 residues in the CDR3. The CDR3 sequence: CASSSAPSQGPDTRYF. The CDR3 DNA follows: TGTGCCAGCAGTTCTGCCCCAAGCCAGGGACCAGATACGCGGTATTTT.

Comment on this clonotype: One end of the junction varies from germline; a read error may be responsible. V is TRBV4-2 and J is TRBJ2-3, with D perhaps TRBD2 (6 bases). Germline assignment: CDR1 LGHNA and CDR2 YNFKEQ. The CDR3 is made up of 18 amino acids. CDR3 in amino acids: CASSQGPRPGVCLDRQYF. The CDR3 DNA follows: TGTGCCAGCAGCCAAGGACCCCGCCCGGGAGTCTGTTTAGATAGGCAGTATTTT.

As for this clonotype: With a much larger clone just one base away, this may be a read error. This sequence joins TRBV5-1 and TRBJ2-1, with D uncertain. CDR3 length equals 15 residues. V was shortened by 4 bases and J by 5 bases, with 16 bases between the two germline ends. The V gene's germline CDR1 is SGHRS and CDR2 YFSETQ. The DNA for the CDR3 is TGCGCCAGCAGCATGAGTGTGACCCGGGACAATGAGCAGTTCTTC. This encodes CASSMSVTRDNEQFF.